This TCR beta chain stems from a study of T cell repertoires in cytomegalovirus infection. TCRdb reanalysed the reads using MiXCR and keeps one entry per CDR3 protein. The sample records some 180,000 distinct CDR3 sequences, roughly 19% being singletons. The V end was cut by 2 bases, the J end by 4 bases, with 14 bases between. CDR1 KGHSH and CDR2 LQKENI come from the germline V gene. This CDR3 has 15 amino acids. Specimen: PBMCs. The receptor comes from a human donor in good health (CMV status not recorded). Some clones in this sample may be carry-over from other donors' samples. This rearrangement joins TRBV18 to TRBJ1-2; D remains ambiguous. The CDR3 protein is CASSPSTDPIYGYTF. The CDR3 DNA follows: TGTGCCAGCTCACCATCGACGGACCCGATCTATGGCTACACCTTC.